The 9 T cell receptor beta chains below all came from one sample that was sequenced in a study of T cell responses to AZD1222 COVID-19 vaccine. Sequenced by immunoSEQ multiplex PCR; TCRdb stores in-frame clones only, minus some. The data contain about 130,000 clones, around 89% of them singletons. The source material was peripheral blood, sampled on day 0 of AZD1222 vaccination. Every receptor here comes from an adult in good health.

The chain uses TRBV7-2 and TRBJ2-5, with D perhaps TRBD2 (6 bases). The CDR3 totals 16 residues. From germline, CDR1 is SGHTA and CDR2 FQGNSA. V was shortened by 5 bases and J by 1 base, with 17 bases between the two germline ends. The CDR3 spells CASSKRGGEPQETQYF. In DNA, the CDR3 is TGTGCCAGCAGCAAACGGGGCGGGGAGCCCCAAGAGACCCAGTACTTC.

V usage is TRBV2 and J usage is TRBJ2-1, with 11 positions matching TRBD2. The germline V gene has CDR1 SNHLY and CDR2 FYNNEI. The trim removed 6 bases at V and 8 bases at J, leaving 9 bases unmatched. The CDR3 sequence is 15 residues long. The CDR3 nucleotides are TGTGCCAGCAGGGTTAGCGGGAGGGCCTCTGATGAGCAGTTCTTC. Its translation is CASRVSGRASDEQFF.

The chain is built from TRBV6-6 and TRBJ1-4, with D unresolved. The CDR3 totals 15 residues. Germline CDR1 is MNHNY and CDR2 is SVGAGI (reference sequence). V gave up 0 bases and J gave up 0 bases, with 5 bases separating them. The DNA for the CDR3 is TGTGCCAGCAGTTACTCGACTGCAACTAATGAAAAACTGTTTTTT. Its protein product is CASSYSTATNEKLFF.

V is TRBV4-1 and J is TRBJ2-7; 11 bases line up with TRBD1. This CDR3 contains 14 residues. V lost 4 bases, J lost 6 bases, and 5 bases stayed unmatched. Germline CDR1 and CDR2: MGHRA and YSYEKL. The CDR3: CASSLRTGGSEQYF. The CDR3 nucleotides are TGCGCCAGCAGCCTGCGGACAGGGGGCAGCGAGCAGTACTTC.

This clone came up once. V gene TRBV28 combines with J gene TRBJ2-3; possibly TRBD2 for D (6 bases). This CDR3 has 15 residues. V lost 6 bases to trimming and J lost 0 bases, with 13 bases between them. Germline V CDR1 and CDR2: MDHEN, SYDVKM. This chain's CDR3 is CASSSGEPSTDTQYF. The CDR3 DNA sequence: TGTGCCAGCAGCTCGGGGGAACCTAGCACAGATACGCAGTATTTT.

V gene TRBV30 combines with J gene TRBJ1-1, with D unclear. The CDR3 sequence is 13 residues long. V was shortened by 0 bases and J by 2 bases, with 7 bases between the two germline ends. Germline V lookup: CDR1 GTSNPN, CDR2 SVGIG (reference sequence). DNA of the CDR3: TGTGCCTGGAGTGTCTTGGAAAACACTGAAGCTTTCTTT. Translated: CAWSVLENTEAFF.

For the CDR3, the DNA is TGTGCCAGCTGCCCTGACAGGGCTCGTAAAGAGACCCAGTACTTC. Protein sequence: CASCPDRARKETQYF. This rearrangement joins TRBV28 to TRBJ2-5, with 7 bases matching TRBD1. V shed 8 bases and J 3 bases; nucleotides not matched to a gene: 12. The germline V gene has CDR1 MDHEN and CDR2 SYDVKM. This CDR3 comprises 15 residues. Variable domain in full (rest from reference TRBV28 and TRBJ2-5): DVKVTQSSRYLVKRTGEKVFLECVQDMDHENMFWYRQDPGLGLRLIYFSYDVKMKEKGDIPEGYSVSREKKERFSLILESASTNQTSMYLCASCPDRARKETQYFGPGTRLLVL.

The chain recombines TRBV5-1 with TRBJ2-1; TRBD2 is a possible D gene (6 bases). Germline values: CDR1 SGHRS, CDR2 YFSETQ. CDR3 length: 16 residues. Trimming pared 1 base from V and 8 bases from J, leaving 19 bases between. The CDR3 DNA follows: TGCGCCAGCAGCTTGCGGTTAGGCGGGACGGGGGATGAGCAGTTCTTC. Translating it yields CASSLRLGGTGDEQFF.

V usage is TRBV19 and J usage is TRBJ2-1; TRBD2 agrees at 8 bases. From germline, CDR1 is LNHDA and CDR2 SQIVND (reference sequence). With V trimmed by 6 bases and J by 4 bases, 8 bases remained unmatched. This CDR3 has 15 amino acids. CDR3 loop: CASRGLVGFYNEQFF. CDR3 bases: TGTGCCAGTAGGGGACTAGTTGGGTTTTACAATGAGCAGTTCTTC.